This T cell receptor (beta chain) appears in the sequencing data of a study of CD8+ T cells in alopecia areata. Germline V lookup: CDR1 GTSNPN, CDR2 SVGIG (reference sequence). V was shortened by 3 bases and J by 0 bases, with 11 bases between the two germline ends. The CDR3 sequence is 14 residues long. Treatment described: oral pan-JAK inhibitor, 5-10 mg twice daily. Extracted from the samples, RNA was reverse transcribed into cDNA to serve as the sequencing template. The repertoire was sequenced with immunoSEQ multiplex PCR; TCRdb's copy has only in-frame clones and lacks some. The sample lists about 160,000 clones; about three fifths were seen once.

This receptor was identified in a human donor with alopecia areata. The chain employs TRBV30 and TRBJ1-1; no clear D gene. Material: CD4+ T cells sorted from blood, obtained at week 4, from a patient treated with tofacitinib. The CDR3 reads CAWRVYPLNTEAFF. CDR3 nucleotides: TGTGCCTGGAGAGTATATCCGTTGAACACTGAAGCTTTCTTT.